This T cell receptor beta chain was sequenced during a study of T cell repertoires in cytomegalovirus infection. General study findings and limits: It was HLA-C-restricted CMV-specific TCR beta clonotypes that dominated the response ex vivo. Based on cumulative public TCR beta family frequency, carriers of CMV plus the relevant HLA were identified.

There are 13 residues in the CDR3. After removal of 10 bases from V and 7 bases from J, the junction contained 9 bases not matched to a gene. TCRdb reanalysed the reads using MiXCR and keeps one entry per CDR3 protein. The table records about 330,000 distinct CDR3 sequences, roughly 34% of them present only once. This clonotype was detected only a few times. No antigen is known for it. The source is a human donor in good health (CMV status not recorded). Some clones in this sample may be carry-over from other donors' samples. The genes are TRBV12-3 or TRBV12-4 and TRBJ2-1; TRBD2 matches 8 bases. Here the sequenced sample was cultured PBMCs, taken from culture after CMV antigen stimulation. The CDR3 here is CATSSAGENEQFF. DNA of the CDR3: TGTGCCACCTCGTCAGCGGGAGAAAATGAGCAGTTCTTC.